This TCR beta chain is drawn from a study of T-cell memory formation after mild COVID-19. Sample barcodes and UMIs were carried by the TCR alpha and TCR beta cDNA libraries that 5'RACE generated with constant-segment primers. From the 5' RACE reads, TCRdb called clonotypes with MiXCR, one entry per CDR3 protein. The data show roughly 610,000 distinct CDR3 sequences, roughly 17% seen once. Germline loops: CDR1 LGHDT, CDR2 YNNKEL (reference sequence). The junction had 0 bases not matched to a gene; V was cut back by 1 base and J by 1 base. The CDR3 consists of 16 residues. The table lists this clonotype with many counts.

This receptor was obtained from an adult woman who had mild COVID-19 (a few samples of this study predate the infection). Cell type and time point are not known. V gene TRBV3-1 combines with J gene TRBJ2-5, with 13 bases lining up with TRBD2. The material sequenced was PBMCs or a T cell subset sorted from them (not recorded which). CDR3 in DNA: TGTGCCAGCAGCCAAGGACTAGCGGGGGGCCAAGAGACCCAGTACTTC. The encoded protein is CASSQGLAGGQETQYF.